This T cell receptor beta chain was sequenced in a study of PD-L1 blockade in urothelial cancer (dated 2017 in TCRdb). Turning to the overall study: Every patient began therapy in about 2014 and was given atezolizumab 1,200 mg intravenously every 3 weeks. Pretreatment tumor samples and matched peripheral blood, collected serially before and after atezolizumab treatment, underwent TCR sequencing. Progression-free survival longer than 6 months counted as durable clinical benefit, and TCR features were additionally tested against both progression-free and overall survival. Durable clinical benefit was achieved by nine patients and was not achieved by 20 patients. Patients had an ECOG performance status of 0 or 1 and had received between 0 and 3 prior chemotherapy regimens. About nine tenths of the roughly 29 patients were identified as males with urothelial cancer of bladder origin, and a prior smoking history was reported by 18 of 29 patients. Blood samples were analyzed at two time points: 3 weeks after treatment start (second dose) and 6 weeks after treatment start. Some 29 patients had pretreatment blood TCR-seq, around 25 had at least one posttreatment blood collection, and around 25 had tumor TCR-seq. The study, an exploratory multi-omic analysis, examined somatic, immune and clinical correlates of response to PD-L1 blockade with atezolizumab in urothelial cancer. Whole exome sequencing and RNA sequencing of pretreatment tumors were performed alongside TCR sequencing in the same patients. Blood samples yielded a median of around 130,000 T cells and around 80,000 unique TCRs, with median clonality around 0.083. Results the study describes overall, beyond this receptor: A pretreatment peripheral blood TCR clonality below the median was linked to improved progression-free and overall survival. Because the sample size was small (n of about 30) and many of the analyses were exploratory, the results are meant to be hypothesis-generating. Patients with durable benefit showed greater expansion of tumor-associated TCR clones in peripheral blood 3 weeks after starting treatment (n ≈ 20, p = 0.022).

The intended sense of this specimen's time point label: peripheral blood 6 weeks after treatment start. The cohort comprised 29 patients with locally advanced or metastatic urothelial carcinoma treated at Memorial Sloan Kettering on a trial protocol. Peripheral blood mononuclear cells were collected pretreatment and during treatment, with between 1 and 8 total time points obtained per patient. The Qiagen DNeasy Blood extraction kit was used to purify genomic DNA from total PBMCs and tumor samples. PBMCs were collected pretreatment and during treatment, and were isolated and stored as previously described. Regarding this clone: Its antigen is not yet known. Per-base quality was not reported, and no clone a single base away is much larger than it.

CDR1 and CDR2 (MGHRA, YSYEKL) derive from the germline V gene. Trimming accounts for 0 bases at V and 6 bases at J, while the number of junction bases matched to no gene is 8. Measured from the cysteine to the phenylalanine, the CDR3 is 15 residues long. Only CDR3 DNA remains: 45 bases, in frame from the first base. Synthetic TCR analog templates were spiked into each PCR so that absolute template abundance could be estimated from read counts. The immunoSEQ assay used bias-controlled V and J gene primers to amplify TCRbeta CDR3 regions from genomic DNA. Rearranged TCRbeta segments were sequenced at approximately 20X coverage. Per the authors' processing: Sequencing errors were corrected by clustering and CDR3s were annotated against IMGT to assign V, D and J genes. Only productive TCRbeta rearrangements were used in downstream analyses, excluding out-of-frame or stop-codon sequences. Clonality was computed as one minus Shannon entropy normalized by the log of the number of unique productive sequences. Fisher's exact test with Benjamini-Hochberg correction, at a threshold of adjusted p below 0.01, was used to find clones that differed between time points or between blood and tumor. TCRdb re-hosts the immuneACCESS table, in-frame sequences only. Its copies lack some clones; in the studies checked, an unresolved V gene accounts for under half of them, and the cause for the rest is not known. That table supplies the V and J calls and clone size; D and trimming were determined from the DNA. The sample profile shows about 110,000 clones; around 93% of them were found once. In total, the top ten clones hold about 4% of the sample.

Recombination linked TRBV4-1 to TRBJ2-7, with 7 central nucleotides matching TRBD2. The input for sequencing was PBMCs, taken around atezolizumab (anti-PD-L1) treatment. This receptor was identified in a man between 60 and 75 years old with urothelial cancer. The CDR3 reads CASSQEGAGMFEQYF. In nucleotides, the sequence is TGCGCCAGCAGCCAAGAAGGAGCGGGGATGTTCGAGCAGTACTTC.